This T cell receptor beta chain was sequenced for a study of blood T cell repertoires in COVID-19. This CDR3 comprises 13 residues. The germline CDR1 and CDR2 sequences are SQVTM and ANQGSEA. Trimming removed 6 bases from V and 5 bases from J, with 14 bases in between. Libraries were prepared by immunoSEQ multiplex PCR; TCRdb keeps only in-frame clonotypes and omits some of them. The sample lists about 75,000 clones, approximately 85% occurring once. The receptor comes from a woman older than 75 with active or convalescent COVID-19. Sequenced material: peripheral blood. V gene TRBV29-1 combines with J gene TRBJ2-1; a possible D gene is TRBD2 (5 bases). CDR3 bases: TGCAGCGTCAAAGAGACTAACCACAATGAGCAGTTCTTC. Protein: CSVKETNHNEQFF.